This is a list of T cell receptor beta chains from one sample in a study of shared clonotypes between healthy human individuals. TCRdb's table, derived via immunoSEQ multiplex PCR, lists solely in-frame clones and lacks some. The repertoire includes 750,000 to 1,000,000 clones, almost 95% of them detected once, and 20% to 30% sits in the top ten. The sequenced sample was naive CD8+ T cells sorted from blood. The receptors here all came from a man aged 25 to 45 in good health. CDR3s include the opening cysteine and the closing phenylalanine or tryptophan. Each record gives: D gene, clone size, J gene, V gene, CDR3 protein, CDR3 DNA. The D gene is left open where the match is weak. Clone size is shown for a subset of rows, as once, few, many or a class of expanded clone.

d_call: TRBD1
clone_size: once
j_call: TRBJ2-2
v_call: TRBV6-1
cdr3_aa: CASSVSTGGGSGELFF
cdr3_nt: TGTGCCAGCAGTGTATCGACAGGGGGTGGTTCCGGGGAGCTGTTTTTT

d_call: TRBD2
clone_size: .
j_call: TRBJ2-7
v_call: TRBV6-1
cdr3_aa: CASSDPGGKFYEQYF
cdr3_nt: TGTGCCAGCAGTGACCCGGGGGGGAAGTTTTACGAGCAGTACTTC

d_call: .
clone_size: .
j_call: TRBJ2-7
v_call: TRBV5-1
cdr3_aa: CASSLAPFDEQYF
cdr3_nt: TGCGCCAGCAGCTTGGCGCCCTTTGACGAGCAGTACTTC

d_call: .
clone_size: .
j_call: TRBJ2-5
v_call: TRBV7-6
cdr3_aa: CASSPHRETQYF
cdr3_nt: TGTGCCAGCAGCCCTCATAGGGAGACCCAGTACTTC

d_call: .
clone_size: .
j_call: TRBJ2-5
v_call: TRBV29-1
cdr3_aa: CSVEDPWTEEETQYF
cdr3_nt: TGCAGCGTTGAAGATCCCTGGACCGAAGAAGAGACCCAGTACTTC

d_call: .
clone_size: .
j_call: TRBJ2-3
v_call: TRBV5-1
cdr3_aa: CASSLVGGSTDTQYF
cdr3_nt: TGCGCCAGCAGCTTGGTTGGGGGTAGCACAGATACGCAGTATTTT

d_call: TRBD1
clone_size: .
j_call: TRBJ1-1
v_call: TRBV27
cdr3_aa: CASSSETGIKTEAFF
cdr3_nt: TGTGCCAGCAGTTCCGAGACAGGGATAAAGACTGAAGCTTTCTTT

d_call: .
clone_size: .
j_call: TRBJ1-4
v_call: TRBV23-1
cdr3_aa: CASLTQGDTGNEKLFF
cdr3_nt: TGCGCCAGCCTAACCCAAGGGGACACCGGGAATGAAAAACTGTTTTTT

d_call: TRBD1
clone_size: .
j_call: TRBJ1-1
v_call: TRBV4-1
cdr3_aa: CASSQVIQGAADTEAFF
cdr3_nt: TGCGCCAGCAGCCAAGTTATACAGGGGGCGGCCGACACTGAAGCTTTCTTT

d_call: .
clone_size: .
j_call: TRBJ2-7
v_call: TRBV27
cdr3_aa: CASSLSTLGGEQYF
cdr3_nt: TGTGCCAGCAGTTTAAGCACCTTGGGAGGCGAGCAGTACTTC

d_call: .
clone_size: .
j_call: TRBJ2-1
v_call: TRBV9
cdr3_aa: CASEDANEQFF
cdr3_nt: TGTGCCAGCGAGGATGCGAATGAGCAGTTCTTC

d_call: .
clone_size: .
j_call: TRBJ2-7
v_call: TRBV15
cdr3_aa: CATSRVPRGWEQYF
cdr3_nt: TGTGCCACCAGCAGAGTGCCGAGGGGCTGGGAGCAGTACTTC

d_call: .
clone_size: .
j_call: TRBJ1-3
v_call: TRBV7-6
cdr3_aa: CASSLKMGITRSGNTIYF
cdr3_nt: TGTGCCAGCAGCTTAAAAATGGGGATTACTCGCTCTGGAAACACCATATATTTT

d_call: .
clone_size: .
j_call: TRBJ2-7
v_call: TRBV14
cdr3_aa: CASSQGSLALYEQYF
cdr3_nt: TGTGCCAGCAGCCAAGGAAGTCTAGCTCTCTACGAGCAGTACTTC

d_call: TRBD1
clone_size: few
j_call: TRBJ1-1
v_call: TRBV2
cdr3_aa: CASSRTGDTEAFF
cdr3_nt: TGTGCCAGCAGCAGGACAGGGGACACTGAAGCTTTCTTT

d_call: TRBD1
clone_size: once
j_call: TRBJ2-6
v_call: TRBV5-5
cdr3_aa: CASSLGTVQSSGANVLTF
cdr3_nt: TGTGCCAGCAGCCTTGGGACAGTTCAGAGCTCTGGGGCCAACGTCCTGACTTTC

d_call: TRBD1
clone_size: .
j_call: TRBJ2-5
v_call: TRBV7-9
cdr3_aa: CASSFQPGQGGLETQYF
cdr3_nt: TGTGCCAGCAGCTTTCAACCGGGACAGGGCGGGCTAGAGACCCAGTACTTC

d_call: .
clone_size: .
j_call: TRBJ1-4
v_call: TRBV11-2
cdr3_aa: CASSLATPDEKLFF
cdr3_nt: TGTGCCAGCAGCTTAGCGACACCGGATGAAAAACTGTTTTTT

d_call: .
clone_size: .
j_call: TRBJ1-6
v_call: TRBV9
cdr3_aa: CASSAQDNNSPLHF
cdr3_nt: TGTGCCAGCAGCGCTCAAGATAATAATTCACCCCTCCACTTT

d_call: .
clone_size: .
j_call: TRBJ1-3
v_call: TRBV28
cdr3_aa: CASVAENSGNTIYF
cdr3_nt: TGTGCCAGCGTTGCAGAAAACTCTGGAAACACCATATATTTT

d_call: TRBD2
clone_size: .
j_call: TRBJ2-3
v_call: TRBV7-9
cdr3_aa: CASSYPQAGAADTQYF
cdr3_nt: TGTGCCAGCAGCTACCCTCAAGCGGGAGCCGCAGATACGCAGTATTTT

d_call: .
clone_size: few
j_call: TRBJ1-2
v_call: TRBV27
cdr3_aa: CASSLGGVGYTF
cdr3_nt: TGTGCCAGCAGTTTAGGGGGGGTGGGCTACACCTTC

d_call: .
clone_size: .
j_call: TRBJ2-7
v_call: TRBV6-1
cdr3_aa: CASSEALLGVGGQYF
cdr3_nt: TGTGCCAGCAGTGAAGCGCTTCTCGGGGTCGGGGGGCAGTACTTC

d_call: TRBD2
clone_size: .
j_call: TRBJ2-1
v_call: TRBV7-2
cdr3_aa: CASSLGLAVYNEQFF
cdr3_nt: TGTGCCAGCAGCCTTGGACTAGCAGTCTACAATGAGCAGTTCTTC

d_call: .
clone_size: few
j_call: TRBJ2-2
v_call: TRBV7-3
cdr3_aa: CASSLGQYTGELFF
cdr3_nt: TGTGCCAGCAGCTTAGGGCAATACACCGGGGAGCTGTTTTTT

d_call: .
clone_size: few
j_call: TRBJ2-7
v_call: TRBV5-6
cdr3_aa: CASSLGDIPGHF
cdr3_nt: TGTGCCAGCAGCTTGGGGGACATCCCAGGGCACTTC

d_call: .
clone_size: .
j_call: TRBJ2-7
v_call: TRBV6-1
cdr3_aa: CASSTLDDSYEQYF
cdr3_nt: TGTGCCAGCTCTACCCTGGACGACTCCTACGAGCAGTACTTC

d_call: .
clone_size: .
j_call: TRBJ2-5
v_call: TRBV5-1
cdr3_aa: CASSYKETQYF
cdr3_nt: TGCGCCAGCAGCTATAAAGAGACCCAGTACTTC